The following is a T cell receptor beta chain sequence with its context. One end of the junction is discordant with germline, which a read error may explain. This sample is drawn from a study of sequential checkpoint blockade in melanoma. In the study overall: After both sequences, patients received maintenance nivolumab.

This CDR3 comprises 14 residues. Germline V gene lookup returns CDR1 SGDLS and CDR2 YYNGEE. Documented treatment: randomized to nivolumab then ipilimumab (arm A) or the reverse (arm B). Sorted cells were live CD3+CD8+, lacking CD19 and CD56, from PBMCs. Assay: immunoSEQ multiplex PCR; the TCRdb copy retains only in-frame clones and omits some. The sample has 10,000 to 13,000 clones; around two thirds are singletons. This clonotype was sampled from a human donor with melanoma. The sample in question was CD8+ T cells sorted from blood (inferred from file names), obtained from a patient given nivolumab and ipilimumab in sequence. The chain couples TRBV9 to TRBJ1-1; D unresolved. The CDR3 reads CASSVEVRGAEAFF. The CDR3, as DNA: TGTGCCAGCAGCGTAGAAGTTCGGGGTGCTGAGGCTTTCTTT.